The 10 T cell receptor beta chains presented below share a single source sample, sequenced in a study of blood T cell repertoires in COVID-19. Sequencing was performed with immunoSEQ multiplex PCR; in TCRdb, only in-frame clones are kept and a portion is missing. The data show roughly 160,000 clones, around 85% seen once. Sequencing was carried out using peripheral blood. The receptors originated from a man older than 75 with COVID-19, enrolled during active disease.

The CDR3 sequence: CASSQDFGTEAFF. The CDR3 nucleotides read TGCGCCAGCAGCCAAGATTTCGGCACTGAAGCTTTCTTT. This chain links TRBV4-3 with TRBJ1-1; D not certain. This CDR3 is built from 13 residues. Between the trimmed V and J ends, which lost 0 bases and 4 bases, there was a span of 6 bases. The germline CDR1 and CDR2 sequences are LGHNA and YSLEER.

There are a few counts of this clone. The V call is TRBV4-2, the J call TRBJ2-7; 8 bases are a match to TRBD1. This CDR3 has 16 amino acids. The germline V gene has CDR1 LGHNA and CDR2 YNFKEQ. V shed 3 bases, J shed 2 bases, and the junction held 9 bases outside the gene matches. CDR3 region: CASSQAGQGQAYEQYF. The CDR3 nucleotides read TGTGCCAGCAGCCAGGCTGGACAGGGACAGGCCTACGAGCAGTACTTC.

The chain recombines TRBV2 with TRBJ1-2; 7 bases line up with TRBD1. CDR1 SNHLY and CDR2 FYNNEI come from the germline V gene. The CDR3 loop spans 15 amino acids. V lost 4 bases, J lost 7 bases, and 12 bases stayed unmatched. CDR3 amino acids: CASSADPGSGGGYTF. The DNA for the CDR3 is TGTGCCAGCAGTGCGGACCCCGGATCAGGGGGTGGCTACACCTTC.

The chain links TRBV7-2 to TRBJ1-5; D uncertain. This CDR3 region has 12 residues. Trimming pared 5 bases from V and 7 bases from J, leaving 9 bases between. Germline CDR1 is SGHTA and CDR2 is FQGNSA. CDR3 nucleotide sequence: TGTGCCAGCAGCCTTACATGGCAGCCCCAGCATTTT. The encoded protein is CASSLTWQPQHF.

The chain links TRBV28 to TRBJ2-5, with a tentative D call TRBD1 (6 bases). The CDR3 totals 15 residues. V lost 3 bases and J 5 bases, leaving 16 bases between the germline ends. Per the germline V gene, CDR1 is MDHEN and CDR2 is SYDVKM. Written as DNA, the CDR3 is TGTGCCAGCAGTTTTATCGGGCAGGGGCTGGAGACCCAGTACTTC. Translating gives CASSFIGQGLETQYF.

The chain joins TRBV5-4 to TRBJ2-3; 10 bases are shared with TRBD1. The J segment lost 3 bases and the V segment lost 4 bases, leaving 8 bases of the junction unmatched. Germline CDR1 and CDR2: SGHNT and YYREEE (reference sequence). The CDR3 runs to 16 residues. The CDR3 nucleotides are TGTGCCAGCAGCCCGCCGACAGGGGGCATAACAGATACGCAGTATTTT. It is translated as CASSPPTGGITDTQYF.

The rearrangement joins TRBV19 to TRBJ2-2; 8 bases map to TRBD1. Trimming took 3 bases from V and 4 from J; bases not matched to a gene: 4. The CDR3 is made up of 15 amino acids. Germline values: CDR1 LNHDA, CDR2 SQIVND (reference sequence). DNA for the CDR3: TGTGCCAGTAGTATCTACGGACAGGGCACCGGGGAGCTGTTTTTT. Its protein product is CASSIYGQGTGELFF. The full variable domain, in which reference TRBV19 and TRBJ2-2 provide the parts outside the CDR3, is DGGITQSPKYLFRKEGQNVTLSCEQNLNHDAMYWYRQDPGQGLRLIYYSQIVNDFQKGDIAEGYSVSREKKESFPLTVTSAQKNPTAFYLCASSIYGQGTGELFFGEGSRLTVL.

This clone was observed a handful of times. The chain combines TRBV29-1 with TRBJ1-5, with 9 bases aligning to TRBD1. J was trimmed by 7 bases and V by 7 bases; bases with no gene match: 5. In germline, CDR1 is SQVTM, CDR2 ANQGSEA. This CDR3 spans 12 amino acids. CDR3 loop: CSASTGGQPQHF. In nucleotides, the CDR3 is TGCAGCGCTTCGACAGGGGGGCAGCCCCAGCATTTT.

V is TRBV6-5 and J is TRBJ2-5, with D tentatively TRBD2 (6 bases). The CDR3 covers 15 residues. The ends were cut back, 5 bases at V and 3 bases at J, with 16 bases in the middle. CDR1 and CDR2 (germline): MNHEY, SVGAGI. CDR3: CASSPPSGWEETQYF. In DNA, the CDR3 is TGTGCCAGCAGTCCCCCCAGCGGGTGGGAAGAGACCCAGTACTTC.

The chain is built from TRBV27 and TRBJ2-6; TRBD1 agrees at 7 bases. Per germline, CDR1 MNHEY and CDR2 SMNVEV (reference sequence). V lost 3 bases to trimming and J lost 4 bases; unmatched junction nucleotides: 15. This CDR3 region has 19 residues. The CDR3 protein is CASSLTGFFRLGGANVLTF. The CDR3 DNA sequence: TGTGCCAGCAGTTTGACAGGGTTTTTTCGACTGGGCGGGGCCAACGTCCTGACTTTC.